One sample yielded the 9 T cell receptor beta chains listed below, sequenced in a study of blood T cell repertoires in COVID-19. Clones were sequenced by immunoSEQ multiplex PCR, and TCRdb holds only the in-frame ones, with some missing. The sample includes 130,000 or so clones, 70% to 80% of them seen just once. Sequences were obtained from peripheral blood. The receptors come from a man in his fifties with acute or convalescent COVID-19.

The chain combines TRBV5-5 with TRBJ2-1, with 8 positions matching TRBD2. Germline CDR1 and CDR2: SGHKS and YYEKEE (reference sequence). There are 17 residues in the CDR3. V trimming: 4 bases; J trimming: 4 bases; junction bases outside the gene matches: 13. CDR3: CASSRELAGGDYNEQFF. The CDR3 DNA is TGTGCCAGCAGCCGAGAGCTGGCGGGGGGTGATTACAATGAGCAGTTCTTC.

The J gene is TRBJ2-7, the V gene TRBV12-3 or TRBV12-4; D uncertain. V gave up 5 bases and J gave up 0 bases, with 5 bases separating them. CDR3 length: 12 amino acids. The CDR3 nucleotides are TGTGCCAGCAGTCCAAACTCCTACGAGCAGTACTTC. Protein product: CASSPNSYEQYF.

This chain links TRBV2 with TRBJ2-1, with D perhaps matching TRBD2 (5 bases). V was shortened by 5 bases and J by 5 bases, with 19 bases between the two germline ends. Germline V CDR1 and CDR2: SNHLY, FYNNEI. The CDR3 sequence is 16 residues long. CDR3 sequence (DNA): TGTGCCAGCAGTAATCCCCTGAGCGGCGGCAACAATGAGCAGTTCTTC. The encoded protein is CASSNPLSGGNNEQFF.

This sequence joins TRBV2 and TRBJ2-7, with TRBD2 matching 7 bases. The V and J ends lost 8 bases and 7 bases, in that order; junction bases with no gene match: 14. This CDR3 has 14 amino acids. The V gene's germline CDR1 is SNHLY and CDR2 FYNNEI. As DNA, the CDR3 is TGTGCCAGCCCCCAGCGGGGCCCGCGGGGGGAGCAGTACGTC. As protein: CASPQRGPRGEQYV.

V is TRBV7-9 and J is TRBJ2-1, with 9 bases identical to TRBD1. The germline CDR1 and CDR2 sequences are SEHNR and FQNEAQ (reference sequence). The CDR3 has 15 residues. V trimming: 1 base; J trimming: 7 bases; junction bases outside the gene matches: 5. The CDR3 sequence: CASSLVGTGKNEQFF. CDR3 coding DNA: TGTGCCAGCAGCTTAGTTGGGACAGGGAAAAATGAGCAGTTCTTC.

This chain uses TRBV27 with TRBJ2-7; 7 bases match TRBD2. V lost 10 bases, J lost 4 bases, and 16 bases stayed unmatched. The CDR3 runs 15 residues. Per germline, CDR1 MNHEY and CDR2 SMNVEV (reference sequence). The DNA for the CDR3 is TGTGCCACCTACAAAATGGGGGGGTCAGGGTACGAGCAGTACTTC. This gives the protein CATYKMGGSGYEQYF.

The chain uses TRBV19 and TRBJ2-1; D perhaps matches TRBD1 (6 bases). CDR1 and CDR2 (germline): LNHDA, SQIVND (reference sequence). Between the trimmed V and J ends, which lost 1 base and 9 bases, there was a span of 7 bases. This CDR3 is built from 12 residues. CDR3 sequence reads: CASSIGGPEQFF. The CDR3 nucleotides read TGTGCCAGTAGTATAGGGGGGCCTGAGCAGTTCTTC.

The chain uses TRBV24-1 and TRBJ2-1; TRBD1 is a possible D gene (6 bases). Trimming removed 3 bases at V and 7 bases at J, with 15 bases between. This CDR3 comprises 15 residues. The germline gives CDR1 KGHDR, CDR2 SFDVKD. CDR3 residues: CATSDQGRQGNEQFF. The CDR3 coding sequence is TGTGCCACCAGTGATCAGGGACGCCAGGGGAATGAGCAGTTCTTC.

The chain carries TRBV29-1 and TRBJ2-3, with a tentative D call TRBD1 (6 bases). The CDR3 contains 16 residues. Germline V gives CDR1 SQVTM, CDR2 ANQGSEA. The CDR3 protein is CASSGVPDRSTDTQYF. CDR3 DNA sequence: TGCGCATCGTCAGGGGTGCCTGACAGATCCACAGATACGCAGTATTTT.